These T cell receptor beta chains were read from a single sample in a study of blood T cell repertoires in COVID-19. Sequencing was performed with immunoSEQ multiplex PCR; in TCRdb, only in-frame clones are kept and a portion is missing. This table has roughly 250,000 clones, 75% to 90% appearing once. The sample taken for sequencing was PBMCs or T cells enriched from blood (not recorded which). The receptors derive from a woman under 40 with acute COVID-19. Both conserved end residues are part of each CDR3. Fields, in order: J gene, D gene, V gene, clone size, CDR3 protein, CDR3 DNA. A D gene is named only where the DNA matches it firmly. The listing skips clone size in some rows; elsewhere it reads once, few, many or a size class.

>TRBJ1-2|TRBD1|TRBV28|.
CASSRDRQGPYTF
TGTGCCAGCAGCAGGGACAGGCAGGGTCCCTACACCTTC
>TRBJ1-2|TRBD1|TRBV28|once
CATIPGQGSNYGYTF
TGTGCCACCATTCCTGGACAGGGATCGAACTATGGCTACACCTTC
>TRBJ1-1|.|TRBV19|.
CASSPVAGANTEAFF
TGTGCCAGTAGCCCCGTTGCGGGCGCGAACACTGAAGCTTTCTTT
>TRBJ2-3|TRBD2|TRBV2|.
CASSQTSGRGTDTQYF
TGTGCCAGCAGCCAGACTAGCGGGAGGGGCACAGATACGCAGTATTTT
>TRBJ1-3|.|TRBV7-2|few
CASSWGDGSNTIYF
TGTGCCAGCAGCTGGGGGGATGGGTCAAACACCATATATTTT
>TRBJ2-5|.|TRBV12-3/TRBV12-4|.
CASSLNGPQPQYF
TGTGCCAGCAGTTTAAACGGCCCACAGCCCCAGTACTTC
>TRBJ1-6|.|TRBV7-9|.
CAGSRQNNSPLHF
TGTGCCGGAAGTCGACAGAATAATTCACCCCTCCACTTT
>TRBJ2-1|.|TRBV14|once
CASSHRPPGGIYNEQFF
TGTGCCAGCAGCCATCGGCCCCCTGGCGGTATCTACAATGAGCAGTTCTTC
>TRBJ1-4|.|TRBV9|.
CASSVDIGSGDEKLFF
TGTGCCAGCAGCGTAGATATCGGCTCGGGGGATGAAAAACTGTTTTTT
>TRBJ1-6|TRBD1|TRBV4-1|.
CASSLHGTVSPLHF
TGCGCCAGCAGCTTGCACGGGACAGTTTCACCCCTCCACTTT
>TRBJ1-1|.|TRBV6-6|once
CASSRRAQGMGNTEAFF
TGTGCCAGCAGTCGCCGGGCCCAGGGGATGGGCAACACTGAAGCTTTCTTT
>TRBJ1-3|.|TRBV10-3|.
CAISESGSGGLGNTIYF
TGTGCCATCAGTGAGTCAGGAAGCGGGGGACTTGGAAACACCATATATTTT
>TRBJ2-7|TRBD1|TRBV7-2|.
CASSLARTGSNEQYF
TGTGCCAGCAGCTTAGCCCGGACAGGATCGAACGAGCAGTACTTC
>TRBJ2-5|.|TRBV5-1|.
CASSLAGETQYF
TGCGCCAGCAGCTTGGCCGGTGAGACCCAGTACTTC
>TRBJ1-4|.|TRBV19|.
CASSTDSTNEKLFF
TGTGCCAGTAGTACGGACAGCACTAATGAAAAACTGTTTTTT
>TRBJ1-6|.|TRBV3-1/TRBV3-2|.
CASSQRAADSPLHF
TGTGCCAGCAGCCAGCGGGCAGCTGATTCACCCCTCCACTTT
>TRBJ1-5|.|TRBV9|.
CASSVRGGGRGNQPQHF
TGTGCCAGCAGCGTTCGTGGCGGGGGGCGAGGCAATCAGCCCCAGCATTTT
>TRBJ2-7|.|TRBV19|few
CASSIVGSDEQYF
TGTGCCAGTAGTATTGTGGGGAGCGACGAGCAGTACTTC
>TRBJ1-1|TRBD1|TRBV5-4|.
CASSLFDRQGTEAFF
TGTGCCAGCAGCCTATTTGATCGACAGGGCACTGAAGCTTTCTTT
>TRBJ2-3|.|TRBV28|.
CASIPLRTSTDTQYF
TGTGCCAGCATCCCACTGCGAACTAGCACAGATACGCAGTATTTT
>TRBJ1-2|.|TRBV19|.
CASNPALTLGYGYTF
TGTGCCAGTAACCCCGCCTTGACACTCGGCTATGGCTACACCTTC
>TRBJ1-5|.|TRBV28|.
CASSLGFRGGNQPQHF
TGTGCCAGCAGTTTAGGTTTCCGAGGGGGTAATCAGCCCCAGCATTTT
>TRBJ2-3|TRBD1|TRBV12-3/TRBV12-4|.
CASSLLQGGSYF
TGTGCCAGCAGTTTGTTACAGGGGGGCTCTTATTTT
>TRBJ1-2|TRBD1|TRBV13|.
CASRGQGSYTF
TGTGCCAGCAGAGGACAGGGGAGCTACACCTTC
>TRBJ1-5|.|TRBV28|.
CASSSRWRERNQPQHF
TGTGCCAGCAGTTCTCGATGGAGGGAGAGGAATCAGCCCCAGCATTTT
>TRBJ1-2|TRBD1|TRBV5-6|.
CASSLAWGQGANYGYTF
TGTGCCAGCAGCTTGGCCTGGGGACAGGGGGCGAACTATGGCTACACCTTC
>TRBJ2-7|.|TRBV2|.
CASSERDQLYEQYF
TGTGCCAGCAGTGAGCGGGACCAGCTCTACGAGCAGTACTTC
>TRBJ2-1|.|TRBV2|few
CASSELSYNEQFF
TGTGCCAGCAGTGAGCTCAGTTACAATGAGCAGTTCTTC
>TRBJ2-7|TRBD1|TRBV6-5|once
CASTLGTGSDEQYF
TGTGCCAGCACTCTTGGGACAGGGTCCGACGAGCAGTACTTC
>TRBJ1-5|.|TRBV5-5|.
CASSLGQINQPQHF
TGTGCCAGCAGCCTCGGACAGATCAATCAGCCCCAGCATTTT
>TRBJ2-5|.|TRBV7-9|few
CASSYPQALQETQYF
TGTGCCAGCAGCTACCCCCAAGCCCTCCAAGAGACCCAGTACTTC
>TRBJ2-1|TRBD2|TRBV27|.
CASSSGLAAKGEQFF
TGTGCCAGCAGTTCCGGACTAGCTGCCAAGGGTGAGCAGTTCTTC
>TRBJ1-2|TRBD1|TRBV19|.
CASRGQGAHGYTF
TGTGCCAGTAGGGGACAGGGGGCGCATGGCTACACCTTC
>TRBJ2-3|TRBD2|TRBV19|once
CASSTYLTSGEGDTQYF
TGTGCCAGTAGTACTTACCTGACTAGCGGGGAAGGAGATACGCAGTATTTT
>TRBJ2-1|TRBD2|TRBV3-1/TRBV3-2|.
CASSQSLAVNEQFF
TGTGCCAGCAGCCAATCTCTAGCGGTCAATGAGCAGTTCTTC
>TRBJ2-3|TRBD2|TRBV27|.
CASSLGTSGDTQYF
TGTGCCAGCAGTTTAGGGACTAGCGGGGATACGCAGTATTTT
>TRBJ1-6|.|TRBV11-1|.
CASSLGVFEDSPLHF
TGTGCCAGCAGTCTAGGGGTGTTTGAGGATTCACCCCTCCACTTT
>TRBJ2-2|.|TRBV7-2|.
CASSLVLRGGNTGELFF
TGTGCCAGCAGCTTAGTTCTAAGGGGCGGGAACACCGGGGAGCTGTTTTTT
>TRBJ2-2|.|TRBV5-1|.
CASSSDGGGHPTGELFF
TGCGCCAGCAGCTCGGACGGAGGGGGCCATCCCACCGGGGAGCTGTTTTTT
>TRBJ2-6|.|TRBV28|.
CASSELASGANVLTF
TGTGCCAGCAGTGAACTTGCCTCTGGGGCCAACGTCCTGACTTTC
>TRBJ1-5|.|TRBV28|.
CATEVSSNQPQHF
TGTGCCACCGAAGTGAGTAGCAATCAGCCCCAGCATTTT
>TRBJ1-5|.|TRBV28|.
CASRGQGGRQPQHF
TGTGCCAGCAGGGGGCAGGGCGGTAGGCAGCCCCAGCATTTT
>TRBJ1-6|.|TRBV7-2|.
CASSSILGYNSPLHF
TGTGCCAGCAGTTCCATCCTCGGGTATAATTCACCCCTCCACTTT
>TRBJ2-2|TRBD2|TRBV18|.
CASSPLAGANTGELFF
TGTGCCAGCTCACCACTAGCGGGAGCGAACACCGGGGAGCTGTTTTTT
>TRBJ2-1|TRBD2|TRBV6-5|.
CASSELAGGPDEQFF
TGTGCCAGCAGCGAGCTAGCGGGGGGGCCGGATGAGCAGTTCTTC
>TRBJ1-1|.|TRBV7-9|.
CASSRGFALSPFF
TGTGCCAGCAGCCGGGGATTCGCCCTATCCCCTTTCTTT